Given below is one T cell receptor beta chain in context. Its antigen is still unknown. The donors formed part of the 120-subject validation cohort, distinct from the approximately 670-subject first cohort. Produced via immunoSEQ multiplex PCR; TCRdb's table is partial and in-frame only. Counted here are approximately 82,000 clones, 85% to 95% occurring once; the ten biggest clones make up more than 0.6%. Trimming cost V 3 bases and J 7 bases; bases outside gene matches: 12. The length of the CDR3 is 16 residues. From germline, CDR1 is SGDLS and CDR2 YYNGEE. This record comes from a study of cytomegalovirus exposure and HLA in healthy donors. Study-level findings and limits: Associated with cytomegalovirus, according to the listing, were 164 TCR beta chains. For cytomegalovirus status, the classifier reportedly gave diagnoses with high specificity and sensitivity. The study found most TCR sequences rare, yet found some public TCRs in many donors.

Material: PBMCs. This rearrangement joins TRBV9 to TRBJ2-1; 8 bases match TRBD1. The receptor was isolated from a young woman in good health and CMV-seronegative. The CDR3 reads CASSATADRVLNEQFF. The CDR3 nucleotides are TGTGCCAGCAGCGCTACCGCGGACAGGGTCTTAAATGAGCAGTTCTTC.